Given below is one T cell receptor beta chain in context. Its target is not known. PCR primers comprised 60 Vbeta and 13 Jbeta primers. Generated by immunoSEQ multiplex PCR, the TCRdb table keeps only in-frame clones and is missing some. The sample carries approximately 120,000 clones, around 77% recorded once. This CDR3 has 14 amino acids. The V gene lost 7 bases and the J gene lost 3 bases, with 16 bases spanning the gap. The V gene's germline CDR1 is MNHNS and CDR2 SASEGT. The data are from a study of cytomegalovirus exposure and HLA in healthy donors. Study summary: The early release's HLA-typed donors yielded tens of millions of unique TCRs. Study-wide results and caveats: A missense DCLRE1C variant was associated with V- and J-gene trimming of TCR beta chains in a later analysis, and an independent cohort replicated the association. Earlier analysis found most TCR beta V segments productive about 87% or about 30% of the time.

This chain uses TRBV6-1 with TRBJ2-7; perhaps TRBD1 as D (5 bases). Specimen: PBMCs. The clonotype was recovered from a man aged 45-65 years in good health and CMV-seronegative. The CDR3 nucleotides read TGTGCCAGCAAGGCACAGGCACACAACTACGAGCAGTACTTC. This codes for CASKAQAHNYEQYF.